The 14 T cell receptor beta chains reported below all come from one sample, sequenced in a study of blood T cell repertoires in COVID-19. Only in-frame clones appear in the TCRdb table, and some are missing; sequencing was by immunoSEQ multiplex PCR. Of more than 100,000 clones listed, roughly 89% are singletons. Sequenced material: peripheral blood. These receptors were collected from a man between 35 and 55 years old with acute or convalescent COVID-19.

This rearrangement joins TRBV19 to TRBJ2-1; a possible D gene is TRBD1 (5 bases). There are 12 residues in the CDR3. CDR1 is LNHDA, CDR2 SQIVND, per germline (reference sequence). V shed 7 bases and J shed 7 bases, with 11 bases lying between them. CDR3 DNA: TGTGCCAGTAACCAGGGTGGGAATGAGCAGTTCTTC. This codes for CASNQGGNEQFF.

CDR3 nucleotide sequence: TGTGCCAGCAGCAACAGGGGGCTCTACGAGCAGTACTTC. It is translated as CASSNRGLYEQYF. The V call is TRBV7-2, the J call TRBJ2-7; TRBD1 matches 9 bases. After removal of 5 bases from V and 3 bases from J, the junction contained 2 bases not matched to a gene. The CDR3 runs 13 residues. CDR1 is SGHTA and CDR2 is FQGNSA in the germline V gene.

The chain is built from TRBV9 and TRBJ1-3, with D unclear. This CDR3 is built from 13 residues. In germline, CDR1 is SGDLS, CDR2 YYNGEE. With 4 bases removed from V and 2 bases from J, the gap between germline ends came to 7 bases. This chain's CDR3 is CASSPLAGNTIYF. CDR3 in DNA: TGTGCCAGCAGCCCCCTTGCTGGAAACACCATATATTTT.

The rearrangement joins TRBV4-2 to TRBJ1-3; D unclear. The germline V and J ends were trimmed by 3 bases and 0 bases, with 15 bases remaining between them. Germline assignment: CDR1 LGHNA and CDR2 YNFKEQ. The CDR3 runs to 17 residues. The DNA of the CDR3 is TGTGCCAGCAGCCATAACCCCCCCAGATCCTCTGGAAACACCATATATTTT. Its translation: CASSHNPPRSSGNTIYF.

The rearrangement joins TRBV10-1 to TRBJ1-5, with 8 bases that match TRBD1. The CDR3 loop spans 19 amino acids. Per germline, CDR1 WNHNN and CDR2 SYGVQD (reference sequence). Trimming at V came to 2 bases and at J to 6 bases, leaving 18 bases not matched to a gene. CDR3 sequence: CASSEKNLNRDRRTQPQHF. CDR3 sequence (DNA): TGCGCCAGCAGTGAGAAAAATCTTAACCGGGACAGGAGAACTCAGCCCCAGCATTTT.

DNA for the CDR3: TGTGCCAGCAGTTTTAGGAGTGGAAGCACTGAAGCTTTCTTT. The encoded protein is CASSFRSGSTEAFF. This rearrangement joins TRBV28 to TRBJ1-1, with D uncertain. Trimming took off 3 bases at V and 4 bases at J, with 12 bases between the two ends. Germline CDR1 MDHEN, CDR2 SYDVKM. The CDR3 length is 14 residues.

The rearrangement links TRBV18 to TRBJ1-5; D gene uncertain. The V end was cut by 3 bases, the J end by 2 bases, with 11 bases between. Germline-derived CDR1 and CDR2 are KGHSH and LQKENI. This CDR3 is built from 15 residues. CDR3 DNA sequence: TGTGCCAGCTCACCTTCGGGTCTTGGCAATCAGCCCCAGCATTTT. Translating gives CASSPSGLGNQPQHF.

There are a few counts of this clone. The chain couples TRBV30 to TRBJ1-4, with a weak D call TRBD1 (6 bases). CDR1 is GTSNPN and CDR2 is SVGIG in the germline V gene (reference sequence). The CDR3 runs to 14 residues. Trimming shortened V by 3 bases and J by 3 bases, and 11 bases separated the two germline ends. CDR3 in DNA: TGTGCCTGGAGGGGGGCAGGGTCTAATGAAAAACTGTTTTTT. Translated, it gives CAWRGAGSNEKLFF. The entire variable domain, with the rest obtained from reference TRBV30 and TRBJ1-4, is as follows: SQTIHQWPATLVQPVGSPLSLECTVEGTSNPNLYWYRQAAGRGLQLLFYSVGIGQISSEVPQNLSASRPQDRQFILSSKKLLLSDSGFYLCAWRGAGSNEKLFFGSGTQLSVL.

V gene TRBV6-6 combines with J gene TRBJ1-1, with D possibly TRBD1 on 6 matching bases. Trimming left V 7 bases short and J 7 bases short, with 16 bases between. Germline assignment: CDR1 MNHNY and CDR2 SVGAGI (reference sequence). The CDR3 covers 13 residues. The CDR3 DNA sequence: TGTGCCAGCACCCTACGGGGGGCTAGTGAAGCTTTCTTT. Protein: CASTLRGASEAFF.

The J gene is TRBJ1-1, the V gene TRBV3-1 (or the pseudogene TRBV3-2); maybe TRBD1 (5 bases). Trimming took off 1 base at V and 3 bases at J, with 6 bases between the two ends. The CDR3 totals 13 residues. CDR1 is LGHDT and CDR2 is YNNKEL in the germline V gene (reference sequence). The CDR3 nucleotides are TGTGCCAGCAGCCAAGTAGGGGACACTGAAGCTTTCTTT. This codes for CASSQVGDTEAFF.

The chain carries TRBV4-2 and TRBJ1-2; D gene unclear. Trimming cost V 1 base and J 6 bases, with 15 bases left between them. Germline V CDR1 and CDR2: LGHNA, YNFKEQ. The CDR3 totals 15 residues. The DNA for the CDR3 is TGTGCCAGCAGCCAAGTGTCAGGTCTCTTTGATGGCTACACCTTC. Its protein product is CASSQVSGLFDGYTF.

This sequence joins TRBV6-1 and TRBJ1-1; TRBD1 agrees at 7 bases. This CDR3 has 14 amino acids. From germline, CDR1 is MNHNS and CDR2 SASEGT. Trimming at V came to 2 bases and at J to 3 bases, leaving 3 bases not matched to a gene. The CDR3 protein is CASSEIRGYTEAFF. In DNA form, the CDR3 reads TGTGCCAGCAGTGAAATCAGGGGGTACACTGAAGCTTTCTTT.

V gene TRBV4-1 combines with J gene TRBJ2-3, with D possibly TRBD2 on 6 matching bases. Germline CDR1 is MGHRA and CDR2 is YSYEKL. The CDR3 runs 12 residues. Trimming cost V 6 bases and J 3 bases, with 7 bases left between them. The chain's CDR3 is CASSRGTDTQYF. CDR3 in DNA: TGCGCCAGCAGTCGGGGGACAGATACGCAGTATTTT.

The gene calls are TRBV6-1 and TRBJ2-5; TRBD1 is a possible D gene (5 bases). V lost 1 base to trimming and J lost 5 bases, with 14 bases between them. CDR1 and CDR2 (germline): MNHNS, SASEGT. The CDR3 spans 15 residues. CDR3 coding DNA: TGTGCCAGCAGTGAAGTGGGCAGGGCGCGGGAGACCCAGTACTTC. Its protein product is CASSEVGRARETQYF.